Below are 6 T cell receptor beta chains sequenced from a single sample in a study of cytomegalovirus exposure and HLA in healthy donors listed by TCRdb under 2017. Preparation of the library involved the immunoSEQ multiplex PCR assay. What TCRdb holds here is the immuneACCESS table cut down to in-frame rearrangements. Part of the clones is not present; checked against another copy, under half of the missing clones reflect an unresolved V gene, and the others are unexplained. The sample contains about 270,000 clones, approximately 86% of them found a single time. The ten top clones hold more than 0.8% of the sample. Source material: PBMCs. The source of these receptors is a woman younger than 30 in good health and CMV-seronegative.

This clone was observed once. V and J are TRBV27 and TRBJ2-1, with 9 bases that match TRBD2. The germline V gene has CDR1 MNHEY and CDR2 SMNVEV (reference sequence). The CDR3 loop spans 14 amino acids. The V gene end was trimmed by 3 bases and the J gene end by 8 bases; junction bases not matched to a gene: 5. The CDR3 here is CASSFEAGGYEQFF. Written as DNA, the CDR3 is TGTGCCAGCAGTTTTGAAGCGGGAGGCTATGAGCAGTTCTTC.

This clone was counted a few times. V usage is TRBV7-9 and J usage is TRBJ1-4, with TRBD1 as a possible D gene (5 bases). Trimming took 3 bases from V and 5 from J, leaving 7 bases between them. Per the germline V gene, CDR1 is SEHNR and CDR2 is FQNEAQ (reference sequence). The length of the CDR3 is 13 residues. CDR3 DNA sequence: TGTGCCAGCAGCTTGCCAGGGAATGAAAAACTGTTTTTT. Translated, it gives CASSLPGNEKLFF.

The chain joins TRBV27 to TRBJ2-3; D is perhaps TRBD2 (5 bases). The V gene's germline CDR1 is MNHEY and CDR2 SMNVEV (reference sequence). The V end was cut by 8 bases, the J end by 8 bases, with 11 bases between. This CDR3 contains 11 residues. CDR3 sequence (DNA): TGTGCCAGCTCCGAGGCGGGTACGCAGTATTTT. Residues: CASSEAGTQYF.

The rearrangement links TRBV5-1 to TRBJ1-5; D uncertain. The CDR3 has 15 amino acids. Germline CDR1 reads SGHRS; CDR2 reads YFSETQ. V dropped 4 bases and J dropped 2 bases, with 13 bases sitting between them. The chain's CDR3 is CASSPEMAGNQPQHF. CDR3 in DNA: TGCGCCAGCAGCCCCGAGATGGCGGGCAATCAGCCCCAGCATTTT.

This chain connects TRBV5-6 to TRBJ1-6; possible D gene TRBD1, 5 bases. The CDR3 runs to 15 residues. Germline V gene data show CDR1 as SGHDT and CDR2 as YYEEEE. The germline V and J ends were trimmed by 1 base and 1 base, with 6 bases remaining between them. CDR3 nucleotide sequence: TGTGCCAGCAGCTTGCAGGGTTCCTATAATTCACCCCTCCACTTT. Its protein product is CASSLQGSYNSPLHF.

This clone was detected a few times. V is TRBV28 and J is TRBJ1-1; D call uncertain. This CDR3 is built from 12 residues. Trimming stripped 1 base from V and 11 bases from J, with 11 bases between. CDR1 and CDR2 (germline): MDHEN, SYDVKM. CDR3 sequence (DNA): TGTGCCAGCAGTTTATTGCGGGAGATGGCTTTCTTT. Its protein product is CASSLLREMAFF. Combining the CDR3 with reference TRBV28 and TRBJ1-1 gives the whole variable domain DVKVTQSSRYLVKRTGEKVFLECVQDMDHENMFWYRQDPGLGLRLIYFSYDVKMKEKGDIPEGYSVSREKKERFSLILESASTNQTSMYLCASSLLREMAFFGQGTRLTVV.